Reported below is one T cell receptor beta chain. As handled by the study authors: Estimation of nucleated cell counts relied on the amplification of reference gene primers. TCRdb keeps only in-frame clones here, not all; method: immunoSEQ multiplex PCR. V and J calls and clone size are given by that table; D and trimming were obtained from the DNA. The sample carries 150,000 to 200,000 clones, over 70% recorded once. This sample is drawn from a study of blood T cell repertoires in COVID-19. In the study overall: COVID-19 samples from acute and convalescent phases originated in the United States, Italy and Spain.

Trimming cost V 8 bases and J 5 bases; bases outside gene matches: 21. CDR3 size: 18 residues. Per the germline V gene, CDR1 is LNHNV and CDR2 is YYDKDF (reference sequence). This chain uses TRBV15 with TRBJ2-5, with 9 nucleotides matching TRBD2. What was sequenced was PBMCs or T cells enriched from blood (not recorded which). This sequence was found in a man in his 60s who had been exposed to COVID-19. The CDR3 nucleotides are TGTGCCACCGCCAAAAGGCGACTAGCGGACGTAAAGGGGGAGACCCAGTACTTC. The encoded protein is CATAKRRLADVKGETQYF.